This TCR beta chain came from a study of cytomegalovirus exposure and HLA in healthy donors (dated by TCRdb to 2017 to 2019). About the investigation overall: According to a later analysis, the 120 or so validation repertoires were produced on the same platform as the roughly 600 repertoires of the first cohort. To predict cytomegalovirus infection status, the study brought together high-throughput TCR immunosequencing, statistical association of individual TCRs with disease status, and machine learning. The study aimed to test whether cataloging public T cell receptors could reveal signatures of past pathogen exposure. In addition to the first cohort of roughly 670 subjects, a separate validation cohort of approximately 130 different subjects was used. General findings and caveats noted by the study authors: Most TCR sequences were seen in very few donors, while some public TCRs were found in many individuals. The classifier was reported to diagnose cytomegalovirus status with high specificity and sensitivity in both the original cohort and the validation cohort. The validation cohort had no HLA typing available for a later analysis, so co-occurrence within that cohort was assessed over all 120 or so repertoires. In the study, 150 to 200 TCR beta chains were listed as associated with cytomegalovirus. It was suggested by the authors that the approach could potentially be generalized to other disease states and immunological phenotypes. Of the cluster scores, around 95% were above 0 in a later analysis, which found that TCRs clustered in the first cohort also tended to co-occur in the 95 to 150 validation repertoires. A few of the identified cytomegalovirus-associated TCR beta chains were confirmed in vitro to be specific for cytomegalovirus antigens.

Libraries came from the immunoSEQ multiplex PCR assay. Regarding the original processing steps: A statistical classification framework was developed to diagnose cytomegalovirus status using the catalog of TCR beta chain sequences. What TCRdb holds here is the immuneACCESS table cut down to in-frame rearrangements. Part of the clones is not present; checked against another copy, under half of the missing clones reflect an unresolved V gene, and the others are unexplained. The V and J calls and clone size were taken over from that table, and D and trimming were inferred from the DNA. For this sample there are a few hundred thousand clones; about nine tenths appear just once. Together, the top ten hold about 0.8% of the sample. Donors formed part of the validation cohort, which comprised 120 subjects and was distinct from the first cohort of 690 or so subjects. As for this clone: The antigen this receptor binds is unknown. Within one base of it there is no much larger clone, and no base qualities were kept.

The receptor was derived from a woman between 18 and 30 years old in good health and CMV-seronegative. Sequenced sample: PBMCs.

The DNA reads as follows: TGCGCCAGCAGCCCGACGGGGGGGGCGGAGGGCCCCTACGAGCAGTACTTC. It codes for CASSPTGGAEGPYEQYF. The chain was built from TRBV5-1 and TRBJ2-7; 8 central bases correspond to TRBD2. Germline trimming: 4 bases from V, 2 bases from J; junction bases outside gene matches: 14. Measured from the cysteine to the phenylalanine, the CDR3 is 17 residues long. Kept here is only the CDR3 DNA, which spans 51 bases and is read in frame from base 1. The germline V gene supplies CDR1 SGHRS and CDR2 YFSETQ.